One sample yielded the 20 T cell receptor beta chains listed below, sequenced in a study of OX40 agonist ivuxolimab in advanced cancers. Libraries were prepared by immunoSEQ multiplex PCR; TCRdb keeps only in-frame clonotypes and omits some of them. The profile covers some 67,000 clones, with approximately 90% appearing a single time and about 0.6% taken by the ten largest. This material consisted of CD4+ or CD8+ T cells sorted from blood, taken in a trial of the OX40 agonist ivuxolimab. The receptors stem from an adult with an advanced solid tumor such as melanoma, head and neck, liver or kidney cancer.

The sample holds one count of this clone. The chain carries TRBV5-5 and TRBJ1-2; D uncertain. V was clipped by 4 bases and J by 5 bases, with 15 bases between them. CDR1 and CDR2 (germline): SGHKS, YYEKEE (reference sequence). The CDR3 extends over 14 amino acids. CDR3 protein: CASSRKVSPYGYTF. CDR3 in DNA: TGTGCCAGCAGCCGGAAGGTAAGCCCTTATGGCTACACCTTC.

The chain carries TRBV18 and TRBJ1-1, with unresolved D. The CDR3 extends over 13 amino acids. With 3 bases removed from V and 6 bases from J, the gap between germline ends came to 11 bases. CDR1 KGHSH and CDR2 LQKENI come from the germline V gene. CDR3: CASSPVEEAEAFF. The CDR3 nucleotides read TGTGCCAGCTCACCGGTCGAGGAGGCTGAAGCTTTCTTT.

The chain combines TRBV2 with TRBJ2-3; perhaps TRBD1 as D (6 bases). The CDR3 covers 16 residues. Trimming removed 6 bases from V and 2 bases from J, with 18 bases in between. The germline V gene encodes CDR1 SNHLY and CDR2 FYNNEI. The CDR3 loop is CASSEIDRPHTDTQYF. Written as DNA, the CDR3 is TGTGCCAGCAGCGAGATTGACAGGCCTCACACAGATACGCAGTATTTT.

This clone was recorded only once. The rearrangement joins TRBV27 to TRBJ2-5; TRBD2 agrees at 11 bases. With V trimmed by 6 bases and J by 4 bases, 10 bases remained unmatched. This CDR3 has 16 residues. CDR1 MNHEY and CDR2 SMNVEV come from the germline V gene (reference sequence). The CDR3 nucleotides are TGTGCCAGCAGCCCCCTAGCGGGGGGCCCCGGAGAGACCCAGTACTTC. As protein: CASSPLAGGPGETQYF.

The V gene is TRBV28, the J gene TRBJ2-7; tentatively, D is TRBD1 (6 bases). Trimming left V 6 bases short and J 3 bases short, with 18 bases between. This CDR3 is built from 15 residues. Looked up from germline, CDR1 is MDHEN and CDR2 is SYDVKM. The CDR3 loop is CASRGAARGDYEQYF. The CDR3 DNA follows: TGTGCCAGCAGGGGGGCAGCCAGGGGCGACTACGAGCAGTACTTC.

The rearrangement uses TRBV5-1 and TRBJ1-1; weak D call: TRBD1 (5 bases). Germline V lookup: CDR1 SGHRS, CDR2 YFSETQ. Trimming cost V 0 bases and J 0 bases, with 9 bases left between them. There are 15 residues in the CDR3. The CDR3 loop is CASSLGGTLNTEAFF. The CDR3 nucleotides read TGCGCCAGCAGCTTGGGGGGGACGTTGAACACTGAAGCTTTCTTT. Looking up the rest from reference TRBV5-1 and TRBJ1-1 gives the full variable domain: KAGVTQTPRYLIKTRGQQVTLSCSPISGHRSVSWYQQTPGQGLQFLFEYFSETQRNKGNFPGRFSGRQFSNSRSEMNVSTLELGDSALYLCASSLGGTLNTEAFFGQGTRLTVV.

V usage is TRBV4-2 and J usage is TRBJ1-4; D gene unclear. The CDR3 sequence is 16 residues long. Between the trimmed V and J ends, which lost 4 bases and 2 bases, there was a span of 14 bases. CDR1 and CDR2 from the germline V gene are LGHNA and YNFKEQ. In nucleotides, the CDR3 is TGTGCCAGCAGCCCTTCCGCCCGGTCCACTAATGAAAAACTGTTTTTT. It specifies CASSPSARSTNEKLFF.

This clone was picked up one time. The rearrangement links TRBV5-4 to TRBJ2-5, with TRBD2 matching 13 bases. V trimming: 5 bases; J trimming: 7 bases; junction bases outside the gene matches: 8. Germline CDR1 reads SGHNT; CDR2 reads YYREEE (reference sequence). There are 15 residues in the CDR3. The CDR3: CASRKLAGGIGTQYF. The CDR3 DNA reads TGTGCCAGCAGGAAACTAGCGGGGGGGATAGGGACCCAGTACTTC.

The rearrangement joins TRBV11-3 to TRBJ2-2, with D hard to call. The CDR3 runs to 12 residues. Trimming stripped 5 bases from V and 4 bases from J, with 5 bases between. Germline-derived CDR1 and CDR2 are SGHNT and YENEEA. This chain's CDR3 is CASSPPTGELFF. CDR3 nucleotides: TGTGCCAGCAGCCCACCCACCGGGGAGCTGTTTTTT. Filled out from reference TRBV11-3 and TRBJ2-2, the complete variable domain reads EAGVVQSPRYKIIEKKQPVAFWCNPISGHNTLYWYLQNLGQGPELLIRYENEEAVDDSQLPKDRFSAERLKGVDSTLKIQPAELGDSAVYLCASSPPTGELFFGEGSRLTVL.

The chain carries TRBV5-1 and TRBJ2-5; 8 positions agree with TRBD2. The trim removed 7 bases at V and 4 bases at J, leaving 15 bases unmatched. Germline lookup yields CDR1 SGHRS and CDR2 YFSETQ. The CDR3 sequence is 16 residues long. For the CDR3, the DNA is TGCGCCAGCCAAGCGGGTCATAGCGGGGCTATAGAGACCCAGTACTTC. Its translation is CASQAGHSGAIETQYF. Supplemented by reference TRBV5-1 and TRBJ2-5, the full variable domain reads KAGVTQTPRYLIKTRGQQVTLSCSPISGHRSVSWYQQTPGQGLQFLFEYFSETQRNKGNFPGRFSGRQFSNSRSEMNVSTLELGDSALYLCASQAGHSGAIETQYFGPGTRLLVL.

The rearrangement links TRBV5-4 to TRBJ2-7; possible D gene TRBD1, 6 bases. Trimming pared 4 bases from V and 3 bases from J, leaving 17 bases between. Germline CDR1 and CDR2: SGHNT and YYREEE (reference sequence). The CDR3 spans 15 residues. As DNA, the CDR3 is TGTGCCAGCAGCCCGGACAGCTTTGGTGTCTACGAGCAGTACTTC. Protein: CASSPDSFGVYEQYF.

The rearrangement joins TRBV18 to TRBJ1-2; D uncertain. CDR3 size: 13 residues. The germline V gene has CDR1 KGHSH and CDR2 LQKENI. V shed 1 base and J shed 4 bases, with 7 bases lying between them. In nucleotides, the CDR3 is TGTGCCAGCTCACCACAGGGCCCCTATGGCTACACCTTC. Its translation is CASSPQGPYGYTF.

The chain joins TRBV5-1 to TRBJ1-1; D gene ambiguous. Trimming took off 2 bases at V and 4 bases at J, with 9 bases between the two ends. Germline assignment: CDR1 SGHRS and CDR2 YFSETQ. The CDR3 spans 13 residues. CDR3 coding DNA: TGCGCCAGCAGCTTAGAGAGGTCCACTGAAGCTTTCTTT. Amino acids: CASSLERSTEAFF.

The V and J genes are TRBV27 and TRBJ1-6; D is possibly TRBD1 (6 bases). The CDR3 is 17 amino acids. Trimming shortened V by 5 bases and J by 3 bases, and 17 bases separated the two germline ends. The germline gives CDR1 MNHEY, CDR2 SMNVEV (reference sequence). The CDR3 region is CASSLQQGPGYNSPLHF. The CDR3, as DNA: TGTGCCAGCAGTCTTCAGCAGGGGCCCGGCTATAATTCACCCCTCCACTTT.

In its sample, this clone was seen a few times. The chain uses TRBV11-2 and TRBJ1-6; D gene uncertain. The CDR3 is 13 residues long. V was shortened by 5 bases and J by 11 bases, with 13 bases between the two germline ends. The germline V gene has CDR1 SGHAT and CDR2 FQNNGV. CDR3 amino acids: CASSGDINTPLHF. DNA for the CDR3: TGTGCCAGCAGCGGCGACATCAATACACCCCTCCACTTT. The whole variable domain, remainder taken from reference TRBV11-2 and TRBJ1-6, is EAGVAQSPRYKIIEKRQSVAFWCNPISGHATLYWYQQILGQGPKLLIQFQNNGVVDDSQLPKDRFSAERLKGVDSTLKIQPAKLEDSAVYLCASSGDINTPLHFGNGTRLTVT.

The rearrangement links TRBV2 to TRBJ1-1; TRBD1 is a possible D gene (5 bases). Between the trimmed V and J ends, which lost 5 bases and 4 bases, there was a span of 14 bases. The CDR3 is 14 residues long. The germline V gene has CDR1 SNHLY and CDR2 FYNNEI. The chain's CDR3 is CASSLGAGTTEAFF. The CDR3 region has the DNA TGTGCCAGCAGTTTAGGGGCGGGGACCACTGAAGCTTTCTTT. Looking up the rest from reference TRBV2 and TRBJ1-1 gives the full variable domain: EPEVTQTPSHQVTQMGQEVILRCVPISNHLYFYWYRQILGQKVEFLVSFYNNEISEKSEIFDDQFSVERPDGSNFTLKIRSTKLEDSAMYFCASSLGAGTTEAFFGQGTRLTVV.

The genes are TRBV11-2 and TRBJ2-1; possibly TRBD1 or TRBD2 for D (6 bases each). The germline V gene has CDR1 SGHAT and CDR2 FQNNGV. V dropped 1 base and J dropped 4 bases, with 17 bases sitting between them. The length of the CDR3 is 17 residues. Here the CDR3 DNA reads TGTGCCAGCAGCTTAGTGGTGGGGGGCAACGTTTACAATGAGCAGTTCTTC. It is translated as CASSLVVGGNVYNEQFF.

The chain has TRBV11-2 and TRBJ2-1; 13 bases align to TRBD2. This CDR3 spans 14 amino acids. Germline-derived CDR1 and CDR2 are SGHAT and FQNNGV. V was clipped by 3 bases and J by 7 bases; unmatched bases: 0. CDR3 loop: CASSLGLAGNEQFF. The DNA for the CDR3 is TGTGCCAGCAGCTTGGGACTAGCGGGGAATGAGCAGTTCTTC. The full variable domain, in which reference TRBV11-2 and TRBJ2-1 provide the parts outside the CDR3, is EAGVAQSPRYKIIEKRQSVAFWCNPISGHATLYWYQQILGQGPKLLIQFQNNGVVDDSQLPKDRFSAERLKGVDSTLKIQPAKLEDSAVYLCASSLGLAGNEQFFGPGTRLTVL.

The CDR3 spells CSAPMDEQFF. CDR3 nucleotides: TGCAGTGCTCCTATGGATGAGCAGTTCTTC. The chain joins TRBV20-1 to TRBJ2-1, with no clear D. This CDR3 region has 10 residues. V dropped 5 bases and J dropped 8 bases, with 7 bases sitting between them. Germline CDR1 reads DFQATT; CDR2 reads SNEGSKA (reference sequence).

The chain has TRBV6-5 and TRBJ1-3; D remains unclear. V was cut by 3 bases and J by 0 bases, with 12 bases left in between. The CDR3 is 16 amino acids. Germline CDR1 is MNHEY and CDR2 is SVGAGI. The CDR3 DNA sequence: TGTGCCAGCAGTTATGCGCGCCAGCTCTCTGGAAACACCATATATTTT. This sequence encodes CASSYARQLSGNTIYF.